A selection of T cell receptor beta chains follows, all from one sample in a study of beta chain features in type 1 diabetes. Measured with immunoSEQ multiplex PCR; TCRdb has only the in-frame clones, and not every one. The sample records 600,000 to 700,000 clones, around 12% being singletons. Sequencing used naive CD4+ T cells from blood. Receptors were obtained from a young man with type 1 diabetes. Each CDR3 is given with its conserved first and last residue. A D gene is named only where the DNA matches it firmly. Size tells how often a clone was seen (once, few, many) or the class of an expanded clone, and some rows leave it out.

V gene	clone size	D gene	J gene	CDR3 protein	CDR3 DNA
TRBV29-1	-	TRBD1	TRBJ2-7	CSVARDRAYEQYF	TGCAGCGTTGCCCGGGACAGAGCCTACGAGCAGTACTTC
TRBV18	-	-	TRBJ1-4	CASSPPIATNEKLFF	TGTGCCAGCTCACCCCCAATTGCAACTAATGAAAAACTGTTTTTT
TRBV30	-	-	TRBJ1-2	CAWTEMGHTNGYTF	TGTGCCTGGACCGAGATGGGACACACAAACGGCTACACCTTC
TRBV5-1	-	-	TRBJ2-2	CASSPRAPRSGELFF	TGCGCCAGCAGCCCCCGGGCCCCGCGTTCCGGGGAGCTGTTTTTT
TRBV7-9	few	-	TRBJ2-4	CASSGGRGSGIQYF	TGTGCCAGCAGCGGGGGCCGCGGCAGTGGCATTCAGTACTTC
TRBV29-1	few	TRBD1	TRBJ1-2	CSVDSQGAGGYTF	TGCAGCGTTGATTCTCAGGGGGCGGGAGGCTACACCTTC
TRBV9	-	-	TRBJ1-1	CASSVNVNTEAFF	TGTGCCAGCAGTGTAAATGTGAACACTGAAGCTTTCTTT
TRBV4-3	-	-	TRBJ1-1	CASSQGYGQPNTEAFF	TGCGCCAGCAGCCAAGGGTACGGACAGCCGAACACTGAAGCTTTCTTT
TRBV28	few	-	TRBJ2-7	CASSGPSLGYEQYF	TGTGCCAGCAGTGGGCCCTCGCTGGGCTACGAGCAGTACTTC
TRBV7-2	few	-	TRBJ2-1	CASSFSYNEQFF	TGTGCCAGCAGCTTTTCCTACAATGAGCAGTTCTTC
TRBV4-2	few	-	TRBJ2-3	CASSQEVGTDTQYF	TGTGCCAGCAGCCAAGAGGTGGGGACAGATACGCAGTATTTT
TRBV7-3	-	-	TRBJ2-5	CASSLKSQGQTQYF	TGTGCCAGCAGCTTAAAATCCCAGGGCCAGACCCAGTACTTC
TRBV28	many	-	TRBJ2-4	CASSSLTAVYF	TGTGCCAGCAGTTCTCTGACAGCGGTCTACTTC
TRBV19	-	-	TRBJ1-5	CASSASTGYSNQPQHF	TGTGCCAGTAGTGCCTCTACAGGGTATAGCAATCAGCCCCAGCATTTT
TRBV7-2	few	-	TRBJ2-7	CASSLDTGIWGEQYF	TGTGCCAGCAGCTTAGACACGGGGATATGGGGCGAGCAGTACTTC
TRBV19	-	-	TRBJ1-2	CASSPGRPGDTF	TGTGCCAGTAGTCCCGGACGCCCAGGTGACACCTTC
TRBV19	-	-	TRBJ1-3	CGSGESSGNTIYF	TGTGGCAGCGGGGAATCCTCTGGAAACACCATATATTTT
TRBV5-1	-	-	TRBJ2-3	CASSLGTNPPDTQYF	TGCGCCAGCAGCTTGGGGACTAATCCCCCAGATACGCAGTATTTT
TRBV5-1	-	-	TRBJ1-2	CASSLGTGFYGYTF	TGCGCCAGCAGCTTGGGCACAGGGTTCTATGGCTACACCTTC
TRBV7-9	-	TRBD1	TRBJ1-2	CASSLVTGGDGYTF	TGTGCCAGCAGCTTAGTCACAGGGGGCGATGGCTACACCTTC
TRBV14	-	-	TRBJ1-4	CASNLQRGEKLFF	TGTGCCAGCAACCTACAAAGGGGCGAAAAACTGTTTTTT
TRBV7-9	-	-	TRBJ2-1	CASDRTESEQFF	TGTGCCAGCGATAGGACAGAGAGTGAGCAGTTCTTC